The rows below give T cell receptor beta chains drawn from one sample of a study of blood T cell repertoires in COVID-19. Libraries were prepared by immunoSEQ multiplex PCR; TCRdb keeps only in-frame clonotypes and omits some of them. This sample has around 300,000 clones; over 70% occur once, and the top ten carry 2.5% to 3%. The specimen was peripheral blood. The receptors here all came from a man aged 30-40 years with active or convalescent COVID-19. Each CDR3 is given with its conserved first and last residue. The D gene is left open where the match is weak. Clone sizes are given selectively: once, few, many, or a class where the clone is expanded.

J	V	D	size	CDR3	DNA
TRBJ1-3	TRBV19	TRBD1	few	CASGGTGLPGNTIYF	TGTGCCAGTGGCGGGACAGGGCTGCCAGGAAACACCATATATTTT
TRBJ1-6	TRBV15	.	.	CATAPRERTYNSPLHF	TGTGCCACCGCCCCCCGGGAAAGGACCTATAATTCACCCCTCCACTTT
TRBJ1-5	TRBV6-5	.	.	CASTRSPGGQPQHF	TGTGCCAGCACCCGAAGTCCCGGCGGTCAGCCCCAGCATTTT
TRBJ2-5	TRBV5-1	TRBD2	.	CASSLPRGGRQTPETQYF	TGCGCCAGCAGCCTACCGCGGGGGGGCCGTCAGACGCCAGAGACCCAGTACTTC
TRBJ1-2	TRBV4-3	.	.	CASSLQAIPGGYTF	TGCGCCAGCAGCTTACAGGCCATACCCGGGGGCTACACCTTC
TRBJ1-1	TRBV7-6	TRBD1	.	CALAQWTGRGNTEAFF	TGTGCCCTAGCACAGTGGACAGGCAGAGGGAACACTGAAGCTTTCTTT
TRBJ2-1	TRBV7-2	.	once	CASSLAVSAYNEQFF	TGTGCCAGCAGCTTAGCGGTTTCGGCCTACAATGAGCAGTTCTTC
TRBJ1-6	TRBV5-4	.	.	CASSEDFEGSPLHF	TGTGCCAGCAGCGAAGACTTTGAGGGTTCACCCCTCCACTTT
TRBJ1-2	TRBV4-3	TRBD1	.	CASSQNRGFGYTF	TGCGCCAGCAGCCAAAACAGGGGCTTTGGCTACACCTTC
TRBJ2-7	TRBV7-9	TRBD2	.	CASSWTGDKSSGRAAEQYF	TGTGCCAGCAGCTGGACAGGGGACAAAAGTAGCGGGAGGGCCGCCGAGCAGTACTTC
TRBJ2-7	TRBV6-5	TRBD1	.	CASSRYDRGREQYF	TGTGCCAGCAGTCGGTACGACAGGGGGCGGGAGCAGTACTTC
TRBJ1-2	TRBV7-2	.	.	CASSLPRNYGYTF	TGTGCCAGCAGCCTACCACGGAACTATGGCTACACCTTC
TRBJ2-1	TRBV6-2/TRBV6-3	TRBD1	once	CASSWDRETLNEQFF	TGTGCCAGCAGTTGGGACAGGGAAACCCTCAATGAGCAGTTCTTC
TRBJ2-7	TRBV5-1	.	.	CASSTHPGNYYEQYF	TGCGCCAGCAGCACCCACCCCGGGAATTACTACGAGCAGTACTTC
TRBJ2-3	TRBV19	TRBD1	.	CASSVPGGTQYF	TGTGCCAGTAGTGTTCCAGGGGGCACGCAGTATTTT
TRBJ2-5	TRBV19	.	.	CASKGGGPGETQYF	TGTGCCAGTAAAGGGGGGGGGCCTGGAGAGACCCAGTACTTC
TRBJ1-2	TRBV12-5	.	.	CASGDDSRFYGYTF	TGTGCTAGTGGGGACGACAGCCGCTTCTATGGCTACACCTTC
TRBJ1-6	TRBV6-2/TRBV6-3	TRBD1	.	CASSLQGQNSPLHF	TGTGCCAGCAGCTTACAGGGGCAGAATTCACCCCTCCACTTT
TRBJ1-2	TRBV12-3/TRBV12-4	.	.	CASSLRDYGYTF	TGTGCCAGCAGTTTGCGAGACTATGGCTACACCTTC
TRBJ1-1	TRBV30	TRBD1	.	CAWSDRGADTEAFF	TGTGCCTGGAGCGACAGGGGGGCCGACACTGAAGCTTTCTTT
TRBJ1-4	TRBV7-2	.	once	CASSLGGGLDEKLFF	TGTGCCAGCAGCTTAGGGGGGGGTCTAGACGAAAAACTGTTTTTT
TRBJ2-7	TRBV6-6	TRBD1	.	CASSLQGAEYEQYF	TGTGCCAGCAGTCTCCAGGGGGCTGAATACGAGCAGTACTTC
TRBJ1-6	TRBV28	.	.	CASSLYLTGRGNSPLHF	TGTGCCAGCAGTTTATACCTCACGGGCAGGGGAAATTCACCCCTCCACTTT
TRBJ1-2	TRBV29-1	.	.	CSVEGTVTGYTF	TGCAGCGTTGAAGGGACAGTCACTGGCTACACCTTC
TRBJ2-6	TRBV2	TRBD2	.	CASRELAGGLSGANVLTF	TGTGCCAGCAGGGAACTAGCGGGGGGCCTCTCTGGGGCCAACGTCCTGACTTTC